The clone carrying this TCR beta chain has at least ten counts. Antigen: not known. J lost 3 bases, V lost 4 bases, and 6 bases had no gene match. Germline values: CDR1 SNHLY, CDR2 FYNNEI. This CDR3 has 14 residues. Authors of the study amplified TCR beta CDR3 regions from RNA transcripts. During a first-round RT-PCR of the TCR CDR3, the HTBI primer set was used. MiXCR was run by TCRdb on the multiplex PCR reads, yielding one entry per CDR3 protein. Of about 400,000 distinct CDR3 sequences listed, around 14% are singletons. The sample comes from a study of T cells in Graves' hyperthyroidism and ophthalmopathy. General observations from the study: The majority of expanded thyroid clonotypes above 0.001 also appeared in blood.

The V and J genes are TRBV2 and TRBJ2-7, with TRBD1 matching over 7 bases. This TCR was recovered from a woman under 30 with Graves' hyperthyroidism. Sequencing was performed on blood. In nucleotides, the CDR3 is TGTGCCAGCAGTGCCCCGGGACAGTTCTACGAGCAGTACTTC. It yields the protein CASSAPGQFYEQYF.